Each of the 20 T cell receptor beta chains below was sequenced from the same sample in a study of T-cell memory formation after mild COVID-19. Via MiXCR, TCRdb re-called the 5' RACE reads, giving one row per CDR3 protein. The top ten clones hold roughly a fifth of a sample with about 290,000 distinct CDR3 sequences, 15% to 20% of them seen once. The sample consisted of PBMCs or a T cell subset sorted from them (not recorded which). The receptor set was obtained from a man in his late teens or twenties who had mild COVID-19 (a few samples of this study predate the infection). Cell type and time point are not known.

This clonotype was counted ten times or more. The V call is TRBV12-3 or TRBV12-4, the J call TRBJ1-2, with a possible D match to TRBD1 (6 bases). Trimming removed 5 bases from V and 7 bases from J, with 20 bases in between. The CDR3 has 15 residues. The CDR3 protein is CASSLSVGGISGYTF. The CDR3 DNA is TGTGCCAGCAGTCTTTCTGTAGGGGGGATTTCTGGCTACACCTTC.

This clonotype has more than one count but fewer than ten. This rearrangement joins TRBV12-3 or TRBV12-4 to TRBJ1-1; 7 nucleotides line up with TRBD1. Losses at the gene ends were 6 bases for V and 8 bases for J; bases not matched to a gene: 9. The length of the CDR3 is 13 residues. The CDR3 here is CASSSYRGPEAFF. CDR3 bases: TGTGCCAGCAGCTCCTACAGGGGTCCAGAAGCTTTCTTT.

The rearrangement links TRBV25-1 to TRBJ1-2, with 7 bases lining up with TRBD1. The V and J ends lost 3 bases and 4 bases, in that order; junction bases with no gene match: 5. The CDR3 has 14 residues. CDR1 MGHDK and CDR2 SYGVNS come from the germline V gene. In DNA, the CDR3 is TGTGCCAGCAGTGAGCCCGGGACAGCCTATGGCTACACCTTC. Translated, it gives CASSEPGTAYGYTF.

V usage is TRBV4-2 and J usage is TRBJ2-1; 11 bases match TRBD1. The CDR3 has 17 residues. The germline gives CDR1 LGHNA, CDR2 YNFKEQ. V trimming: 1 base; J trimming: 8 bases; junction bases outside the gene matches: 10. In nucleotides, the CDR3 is TGTGCCAGCAGCCAAGTGGGGACAGGGGGTATTGGAGATGAGCAGTTCTTC. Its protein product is CASSQVGTGGIGDEQFF.

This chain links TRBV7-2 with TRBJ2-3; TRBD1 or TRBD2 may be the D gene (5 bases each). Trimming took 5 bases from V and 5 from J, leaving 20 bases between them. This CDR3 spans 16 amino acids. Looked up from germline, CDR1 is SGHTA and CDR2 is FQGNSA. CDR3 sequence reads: CASSPKMGTGGDTQYF. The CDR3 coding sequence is TGTGCCAGCAGCCCAAAAATGGGGACGGGTGGAGATACGCAGTATTTT.

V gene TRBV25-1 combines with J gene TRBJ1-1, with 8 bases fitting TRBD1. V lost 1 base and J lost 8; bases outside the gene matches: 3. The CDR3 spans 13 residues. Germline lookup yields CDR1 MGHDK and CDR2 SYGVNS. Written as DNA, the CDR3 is TGTGCCAGCAGTGAATGGGGACAGGAAGAAGCTTTCTTT. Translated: CASSEWGQEEAFF.

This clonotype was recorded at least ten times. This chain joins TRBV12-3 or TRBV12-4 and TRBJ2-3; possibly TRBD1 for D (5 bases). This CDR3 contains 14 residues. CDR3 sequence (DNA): TGTGCTAATGGACATGTGGGGATCACAGATACGCAGTATTTT. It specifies CANGHVGITDTQYF.

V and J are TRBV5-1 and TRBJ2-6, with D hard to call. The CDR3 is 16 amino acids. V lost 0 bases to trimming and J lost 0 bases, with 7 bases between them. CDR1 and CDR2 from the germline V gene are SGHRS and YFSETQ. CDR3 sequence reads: CASSLAADSGANVLTF. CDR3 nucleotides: TGCGCCAGCAGCTTGGCCGCGGACTCTGGGGCCAACGTCCTGACTTTC. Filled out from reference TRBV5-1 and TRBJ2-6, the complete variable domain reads KAGVTQTPRYLIKTRGQQVTLSCSPISGHRSVSWYQQTPGQGLQFLFEYFSETQRNKGNFPGRFSGRQFSNSRSEMNVSTLELGDSALYLCASSLAADSGANVLTFGAGSRLTVL.

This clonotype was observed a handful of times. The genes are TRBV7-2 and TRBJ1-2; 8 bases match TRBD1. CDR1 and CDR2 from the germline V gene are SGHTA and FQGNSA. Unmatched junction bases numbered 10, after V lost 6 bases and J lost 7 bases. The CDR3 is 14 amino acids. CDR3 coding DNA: TGTGCCAGCAGTAGGAACAGGGGGGAAGTTGGCTACACCTTC. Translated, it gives CASSRNRGEVGYTF.

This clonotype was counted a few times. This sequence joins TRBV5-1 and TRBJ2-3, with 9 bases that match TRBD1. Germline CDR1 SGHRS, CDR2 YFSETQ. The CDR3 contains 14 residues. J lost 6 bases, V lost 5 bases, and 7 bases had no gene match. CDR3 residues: CASRGDRELDTQYF. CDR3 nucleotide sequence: TGCGCCAGCAGGGGGGACAGGGAATTGGATACGCAGTATTTT.

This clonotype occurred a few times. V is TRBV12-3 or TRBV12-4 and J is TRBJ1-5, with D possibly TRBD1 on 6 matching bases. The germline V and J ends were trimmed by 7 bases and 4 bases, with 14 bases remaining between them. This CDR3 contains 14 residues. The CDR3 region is CASTLGAGNQPQHF. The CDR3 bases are TGTGCCAGCACCCTGGGGGCGGGAAATCAGCCCCAGCATTTT.

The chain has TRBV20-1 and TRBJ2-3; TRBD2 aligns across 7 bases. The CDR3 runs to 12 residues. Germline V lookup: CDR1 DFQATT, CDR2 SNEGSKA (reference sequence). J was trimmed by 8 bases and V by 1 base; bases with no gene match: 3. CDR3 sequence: CSARARETTQYF. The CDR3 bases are TGCAGTGCTAGAGCGCGGGAGACTACGCAGTATTTT.

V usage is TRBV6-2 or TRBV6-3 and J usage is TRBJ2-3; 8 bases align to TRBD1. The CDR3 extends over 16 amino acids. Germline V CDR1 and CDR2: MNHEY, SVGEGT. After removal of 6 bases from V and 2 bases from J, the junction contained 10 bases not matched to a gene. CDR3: CASSLGQGRITDTQYF. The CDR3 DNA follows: TGTGCCAGCAGCCTCGGACAGGGAAGAATCACAGATACGCAGTATTTT.

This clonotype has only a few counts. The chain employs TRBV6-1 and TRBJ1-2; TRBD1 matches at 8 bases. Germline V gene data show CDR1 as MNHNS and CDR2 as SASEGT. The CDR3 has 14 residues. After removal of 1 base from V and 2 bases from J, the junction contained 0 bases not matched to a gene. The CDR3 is CASSEGQGNYGYTF. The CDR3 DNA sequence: TGTGCCAGCAGTGAAGGACAGGGGAACTATGGCTACACCTTC.

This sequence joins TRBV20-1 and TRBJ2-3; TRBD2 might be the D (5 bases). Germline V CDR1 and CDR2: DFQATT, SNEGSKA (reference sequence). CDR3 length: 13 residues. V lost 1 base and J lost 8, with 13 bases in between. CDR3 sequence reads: CSARGRPWGTQYF. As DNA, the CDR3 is TGCAGTGCTAGAGGGAGGCCCTGGGGTACGCAGTATTTT.

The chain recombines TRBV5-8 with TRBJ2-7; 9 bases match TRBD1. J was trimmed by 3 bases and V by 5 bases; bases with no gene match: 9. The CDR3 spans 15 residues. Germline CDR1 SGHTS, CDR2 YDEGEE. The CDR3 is CASRAGTGFVYEQYV. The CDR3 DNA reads TGTGCCAGCAGGGCCGGGACAGGGTTTGTCTACGAGCAGTACGTC.

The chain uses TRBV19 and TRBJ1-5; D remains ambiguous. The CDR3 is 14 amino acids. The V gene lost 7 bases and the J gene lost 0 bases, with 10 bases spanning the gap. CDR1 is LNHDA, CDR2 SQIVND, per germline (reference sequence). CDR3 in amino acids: CASTRTNSNQPQHF. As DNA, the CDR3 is TGTGCCAGTACCCGGACTAATAGCAATCAGCCCCAGCATTTT.

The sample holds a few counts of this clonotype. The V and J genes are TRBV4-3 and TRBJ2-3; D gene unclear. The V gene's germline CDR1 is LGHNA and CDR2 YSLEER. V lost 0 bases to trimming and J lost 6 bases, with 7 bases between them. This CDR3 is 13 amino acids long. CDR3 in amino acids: CASSQEGWDTQYF. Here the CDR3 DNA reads TGCGCCAGCAGCCAAGAGGGTTGGGATACGCAGTATTTT.

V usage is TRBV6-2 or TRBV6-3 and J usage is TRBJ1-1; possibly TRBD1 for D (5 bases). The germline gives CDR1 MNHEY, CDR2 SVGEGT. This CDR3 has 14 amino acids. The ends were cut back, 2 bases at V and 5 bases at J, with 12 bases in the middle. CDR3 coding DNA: TGTGCCAGCAGTTACCGCAGGGAGCGTACTGAAGCTTTCTTT. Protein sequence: CASSYRRERTEAFF.

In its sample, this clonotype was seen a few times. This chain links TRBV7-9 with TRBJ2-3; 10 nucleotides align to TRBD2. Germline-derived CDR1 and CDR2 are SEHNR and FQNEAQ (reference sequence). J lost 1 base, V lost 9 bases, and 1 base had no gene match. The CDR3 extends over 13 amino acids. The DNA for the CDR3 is TGTGCCAGGGGGACTAGCGGCACAGATACGCAGTATTTT. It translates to CARGTSGTDTQYF.